The subject of this entry is one T cell receptor (beta chain). Its antigen is still unknown. The data were taken from a study of CD8 T cells in Susac syndrome. Study conclusions and caveats: As the study acknowledged, the number of individuals who were part of its TCR sequencing and HLA analysis was relatively small.

The CDR3 contains 12 residues. CDR1 is MNHNY, CDR2 SVGAGI, per germline (reference sequence). Trimming stripped 6 bases from V and 5 bases from J, with 11 bases between. RNA amounts of about 0.5 to 1 ug underwent reverse transcription with random hexamers. immunoSEQ multiplex PCR amplified TCR beta CDR3 across 54 Vbeta, 13 Jbeta. MiXCR was run by TCRdb on the immunoSEQ multiplex PCR reads, yielding one entry per CDR3 protein. The sample shows tens of thousands of distinct CDR3 sequences, 85% to 95% of them seen only once. The patients serving as multiple sclerosis controls were treatment-naive. They had stable or active relapsing-remitting disease and fulfilled revised McDonald criteria. Purification of the CD8+ and CD4+ T cells relied on negative isolation, and TEMRA cells underwent FACS enrichment.

The receptor was isolated from a human donor with multiple sclerosis. The chain employs TRBV6-6 and TRBJ2-7, with D hard to call. Specimen: CD8+ T cells from PBMCs. The CDR3 reads CASRPYMDEQYF. In DNA, the CDR3 is TGTGCCAGCAGACCTTATATGGACGAGCAGTACTTC.